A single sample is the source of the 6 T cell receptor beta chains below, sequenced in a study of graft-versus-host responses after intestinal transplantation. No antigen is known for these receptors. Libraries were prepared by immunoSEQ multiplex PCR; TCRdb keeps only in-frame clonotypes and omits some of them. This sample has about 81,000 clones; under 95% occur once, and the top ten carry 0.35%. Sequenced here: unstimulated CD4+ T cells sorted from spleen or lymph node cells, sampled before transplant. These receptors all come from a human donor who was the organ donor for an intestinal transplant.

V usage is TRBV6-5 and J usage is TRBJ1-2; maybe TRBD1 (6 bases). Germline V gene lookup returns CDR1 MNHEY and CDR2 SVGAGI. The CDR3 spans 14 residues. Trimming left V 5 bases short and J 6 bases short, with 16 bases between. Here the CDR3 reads CASSEEGGGHGYTF. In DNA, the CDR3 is TGTGCCAGCAGTGAAGAGGGCGGGGGCCATGGCTACACCTTC.

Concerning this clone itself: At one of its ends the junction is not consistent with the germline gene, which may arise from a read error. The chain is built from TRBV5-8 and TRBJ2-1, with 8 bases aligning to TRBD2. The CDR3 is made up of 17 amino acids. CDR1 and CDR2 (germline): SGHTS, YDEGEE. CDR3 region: CASSLGAGLAMYNEQFF. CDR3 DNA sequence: TGTGCCAGCAGTTTGGGTGCTGGACTAGCCATGTACAATGAGCAGTTCTTC. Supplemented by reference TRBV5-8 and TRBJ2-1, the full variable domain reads EAGVTQSPTHLIKTRGQQATLRCSPISGHTSVYWYQQALGLGLQFLLWYDEGEERNRGNFPPRFSGRQFPNYSSELNVNALELEDSALYLCASSLGAGLAMYNEQFFGPGTRLTVL.

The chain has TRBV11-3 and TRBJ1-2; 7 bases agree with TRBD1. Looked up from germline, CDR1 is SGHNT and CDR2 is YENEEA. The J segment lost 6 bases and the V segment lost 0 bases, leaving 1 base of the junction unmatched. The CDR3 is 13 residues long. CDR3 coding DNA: TGTGCCAGCAGCTTAGACAGGGGGGATGGCTACACCTTC. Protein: CASSLDRGDGYTF. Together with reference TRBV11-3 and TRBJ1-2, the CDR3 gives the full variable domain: EAGVVQSPRYKIIEKKQPVAFWCNPISGHNTLYWYLQNLGQGPELLIRYENEEAVDDSQLPKDRFSAERLKGVDSTLKIQPAELGDSAVYLCASSLDRGDGYTFGSGTRLTVV.

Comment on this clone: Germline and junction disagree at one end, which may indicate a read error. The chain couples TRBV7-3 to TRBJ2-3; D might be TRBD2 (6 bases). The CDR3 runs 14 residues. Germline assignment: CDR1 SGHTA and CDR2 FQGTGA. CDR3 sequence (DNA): TGTACCAGCAGCTTAACGGGAGTCCCAGATACGCAGTATTTT. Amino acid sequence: CTSSLTGVPDTQYF. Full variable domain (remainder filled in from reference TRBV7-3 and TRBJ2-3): GAGVSQTPSNKVTEKGKYVELRCDPISGHTALYWYRQSLGQGPEFLIYFQGTGAADDSGLPNDRFFAVRPEGSVSTLKIQRTERGDSAVYLCTSSLTGVPDTQYFGPGTRLTVL.

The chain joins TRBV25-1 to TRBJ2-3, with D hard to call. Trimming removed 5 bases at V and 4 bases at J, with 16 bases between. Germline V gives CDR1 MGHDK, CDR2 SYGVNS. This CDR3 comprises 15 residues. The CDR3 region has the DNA TGTGCCAGCAGTCCTCTACTGAATCTGGCAGATACGCAGTATTTT. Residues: CASSPLLNLADTQYF.

The CDR3 here is CASSQTSGSGGRGETQYF. The DNA of the CDR3 is TGTGCCAGCAGCCAGACTAGCGGGAGTGGGGGTAGGGGAGAGACCCAGTACTTC. The chain links TRBV7-9 to TRBJ2-5; 12 bases map to TRBD2. V shed 5 bases, J shed 4 bases, and the junction held 14 bases outside the gene matches. Germline V gives CDR1 SEHNR, CDR2 FQNEAQ (reference sequence). CDR3 length equals 18 residues.